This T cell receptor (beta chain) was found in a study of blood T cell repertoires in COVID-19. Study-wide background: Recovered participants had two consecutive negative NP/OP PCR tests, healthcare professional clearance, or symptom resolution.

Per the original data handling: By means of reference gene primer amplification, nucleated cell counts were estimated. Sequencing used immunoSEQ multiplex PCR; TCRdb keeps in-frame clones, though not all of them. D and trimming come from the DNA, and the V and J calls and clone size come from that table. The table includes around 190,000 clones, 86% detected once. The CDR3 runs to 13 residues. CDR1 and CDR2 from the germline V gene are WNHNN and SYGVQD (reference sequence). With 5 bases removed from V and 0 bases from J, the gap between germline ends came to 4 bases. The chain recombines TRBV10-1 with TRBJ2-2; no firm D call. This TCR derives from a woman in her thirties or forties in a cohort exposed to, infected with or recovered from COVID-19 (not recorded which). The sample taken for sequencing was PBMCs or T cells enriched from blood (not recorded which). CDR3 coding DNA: TGCGCCAGCAGTAAGCCGAACACCGGGGAGCTGTTTTTT. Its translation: CASSKPNTGELFF.